The clone carrying this T cell receptor beta chain appeared once. Antigen specificity is unknown. These data come from a study of shared clonotypes between healthy human individuals. Assay: immunoSEQ multiplex PCR; the TCRdb copy retains only in-frame clones and omits some. Of hundreds of thousands of clones listed, 90% to 95% are singletons. CD45RO-negative cells were positively selected for CCR7, leaving out terminally differentiated effector memory CD45RA+ cells. Deletions cut 4 bases from V and 2 bases from J, with 4 bases between. Germline V CDR1 and CDR2: MNHNS, SASEGT. This CDR3 comprises 12 residues. Overall study findings and caveats: Richness estimates generally favored naive over memory subsets. Between a handful of donors, naive CD4 clonotypes were shared at a level of around 5.1%.

The sample consisted of naive CD8+ T cells sorted from blood. The clonotype originates from a man aged 25 to 40 in good health. The chain links TRBV6-1 to TRBJ2-3; D is unclear. CDR3 residues: CASSALTDTQYF. DNA for the CDR3: TGTGCCAGCAGTGCCCTCACAGATACGCAGTATTTT.